This T cell receptor (beta chain) was identified in a study of molecular identifiers for immune sequencing clone quantification. The study's findings and limits: Spiked-in Jurkat TCR RNA corresponding to one cell was reported as detectable against approximately 930,000 naive cells. For highly expanded clones, sizes could be underestimated when identical TCR molecules share a barcode. It was shown that clones above 20 RNA copies held over 99% of effector molecules, but under 1% in naive cells.

In germline, CDR1 is SGHVS, CDR2 FNYEAQ. CDR3 length equals 17 residues. MiXCR was run by TCRdb on the PCR reads, yielding one entry per CDR3 protein. This table holds 550,000 to 750,000 distinct CDR3 sequences, 15% to 20% found once. Worth noting for this clonotype: No antigen is known for it. The junction does not match germline at one end; this may be a read error.

V gene TRBV7-6 combines with J gene TRBJ1-1; 9 bases match TRBD1. This TCR was sampled from a human donor in good health. Some libraries in this study had Jurkat cell RNA spiked in. Sequencing was done on a sample of naive CD8+ T cells from blood, with Jurkat cell RNA spiked in. Regarding subset: FACS-sorted CD8+CD4-CCR7+CD45RA+ naive T cells. CDR3 nucleotides: TGTGCCAGCACCCACGGGTCGGGGACAGGGTTTAACACTGAAGCCTTCTTT. Amino acids: CASTHGSGTGFNTEAFF. Full variable domain (outside the CDR3, taken from reference TRBV7-6 and TRBJ1-1): GAGVSQSPRYKVTKRGQDVALRCDPISGHVSLYWYRQALGQGPEFLTYFNYEAQQDKSGLPNDRFSAERPEGSISTLTIQRTEQRDSAMYRCASTHGSGTGFNTEAFFGQGTRLTVV.